These 5 T cell receptor beta chains share one sample of origin, sequenced in a study of cytomegalovirus exposure and HLA in healthy donors. 60 Vbeta and 13 Jbeta primers were used in PCR. Sequenced by immunoSEQ multiplex PCR; TCRdb stores in-frame clones only, minus some. In the table there are roughly 120,000 clones, 80% of which are singletons. The sample taken for sequencing was PBMCs. Source of these receptors: a human donor in good health.

This clone was picked up a small number of times. This chain connects TRBV5-6 to TRBJ1-5, with D perhaps TRBD1 (5 bases). Trimming shortened V by 4 bases and J by 7 bases, and 12 bases separated the two germline ends. Germline loops: CDR1 SGHDT, CDR2 YYEEEE. The CDR3 contains 13 residues. CDR3 sequence: CASSPGGYQPQHF. DNA for the CDR3: TGTGCCAGCAGCCCCGGGGGGTACCAGCCCCAGCATTTT.

This clone is a singleton in its sample. The rearrangement uses TRBV11-1 and TRBJ1-2; D remains unclear. Germline CDR1 reads SGHAT; CDR2 reads FQDESV (reference sequence). The ends were cut back, 0 bases at V and 8 bases at J, with 13 bases in the middle. The CDR3 consists of 14 residues. The CDR3 reads CASSLASSAGGYTF. DNA of the CDR3: TGTGCCAGCAGCTTAGCCTCGAGTGCGGGCGGCTACACCTTC.

Only one count was recorded for this clone. The V call is TRBV7-2, the J call TRBJ1-3; D is undetermined. The germline CDR1 and CDR2 sequences are SGHTA and FQGNSA. The V end was cut by 2 bases, the J end by 0 bases, with 8 bases between. This CDR3 region has 15 residues. The DNA of the CDR3 is TGTGCCAGCAGCTTATCGGGTTACTCTGGAAACACCATATATTTT. Translation: CASSLSGYSGNTIYF.

This chain links TRBV4-2 with TRBJ1-1; 8 nucleotides match TRBD1. Trimming at V came to 3 bases and at J to 0 bases, leaving 9 bases not matched to a gene. This CDR3 has 17 residues. Germline V gene data show CDR1 as LGHNA and CDR2 as YNFKEQ. The CDR3 here is CASSQGDRRDMNTEAFF. The CDR3, as DNA: TGTGCCAGCAGCCAGGGGGACAGGCGGGATATGAACACTGAAGCTTTCTTT.

CDR3: CASSYSSGIRGYTF. CDR3 DNA sequence: TGTGCCAGCAGTTACTCGTCCGGGATTCGTGGCTACACCTTC. The chain employs TRBV6-5 and TRBJ1-2; D not resolved. Germline V gives CDR1 MNHEY, CDR2 SVGAGI. V dropped 0 bases and J dropped 7 bases, with 12 bases sitting between them. This CDR3 has 14 residues.